This T cell receptor (beta chain) was captured in a study of shared clonotypes between healthy human individuals. Study-level background: Each donor contributed plates that comprised three CD4 naive, three CD4 memory, two CD8 naive and one CD8 memory. Study-wide points: Few donors limited the genetic and exposure-history diversity represented. Naive subsets typically showed greater estimated richness than memory subsets.

Comment on this clone: Its antigen is unidentified.

Several immunoSEQ plates held equal portions of the genomic DNA taken from each subset. The protocol was immunoSEQ multiplex PCR, while the TCRdb copy is restricted to in-frame clones and leaves out a portion. This sample has over a million clones, with 97% to 99% found just once. The CDR3 consists of 17 residues. The V segment lost 3 bases and the J segment 3 bases; nucleotides outside the gene matches: 8. Germline CDR1 KGHSH, CDR2 LQKENI. This sequence originates from a man aged 25 to 40 in good health. V and J are TRBV18 and TRBJ2-3, with 11 bases fitting TRBD2. The sequenced material came from naive CD4+ T cells sorted from blood. The subset here: CD45RA+ positively selected. The CDR3 bases are TGTGCCAGCTCACCGTCAACTAGCGGGAGTTCGACAGATACGCAGTATTTT. This translates into CASSPSTSGSSTDTQYF.